This T cell receptor (beta chain) was observed in a study of T cell responses to AZD1222 COVID-19 vaccine. Regarding the study as a whole: In the spike-specific TCR repertoire, nearly half reportedly target unmutated variant regions.

Generated by immunoSEQ multiplex PCR, the TCRdb table keeps only in-frame clones and is missing some. This table holds around 140,000 clones, about 91% found once. Regarding this clone: Its antigen is undetermined.

V gave up 0 bases and J gave up 8 bases, with 8 bases separating them. CDR3 length equals 13 residues. The clonotype originates from an adult who received the AZD1222 COVID-19 vaccine. The chain uses TRBV12-3 or TRBV12-4 and TRBJ2-1; unclear D gene. The sequenced sample was peripheral blood, obtained 28 days after the second AZD1222 dose. The CDR3 DNA reads as TGTGCCAGCAGTTTAGCCGCGGTGGATGAGCAGTTCTTC. Translating gives CASSLAAVDEQFF.